Presented here are 9 T cell receptor beta chains from one specimen sequenced in a study of blood T cell repertoires in COVID-19 (TCRdb year 2020). The method behind the library was the immunoSEQ multiplex PCR assay. Sourced from immuneACCESS, this table was stored by TCRdb with only in-frame sequences that have V and J called. A share of the clones is absent; for the studies checked, an unresolved V gene accounts for under half, and the remainder has no known explanation. This sample lists 60,000 to 65,000 clones; 90% were detected once. The ten largest clones take up over 8% of the sample. The material sequenced was peripheral blood. These receptors all come from a woman of 80 years or more with active COVID-19.

This clone has just one count. A read error may produce the germline difference seen at one junction end. The J gene is TRBJ2-5, the V gene TRBV4-2; D possibly corresponds to TRBD2 (5 bases). This CDR3 is built from 16 residues. CDR1 is LGHNA and CDR2 is YNFKEQ in the germline V gene. The chain's CDR3 is CASSQEVSSDQEIQYF. In DNA, the CDR3 is TGTGCCAGCAGCCAAGAAGTCAGTAGCGACCAAGAGATCCAGTACTTC.

The rearrangement joins TRBV27 to TRBJ1-1, with D unresolved. CDR3 length: 13 residues. Trimming pared 3 bases from V and 3 bases from J, leaving 8 bases between. The germline gives CDR1 MNHEY, CDR2 SMNVEV (reference sequence). DNA of the CDR3: TGTGCCAGCAGTTTTAATCTCGACACTGAAGCTTTCTTT. This sequence encodes CASSFNLDTEAFF.

The chain carries TRBV11-3 and TRBJ2-1, with D possibly being TRBD2 (5 bases). The CDR3 totals 13 residues. Germline CDR1 is SGHNT and CDR2 is YENEEA. The V gene lost 0 bases and the J gene lost 9 bases, with 9 bases spanning the gap. As DNA, the CDR3 is TGTGCCAGCAGCTTAGAGGAGGCCGGTGAGCAGTTCTTC. Translating it yields CASSLEEAGEQFF.

This clone was found once. This chain links TRBV3-1 (or the pseudogene TRBV3-2) with TRBJ2-1, with D maybe TRBD2 (6 bases). The CDR3 is 15 amino acids. Trimming stripped 4 bases from V and 1 base from J, with 11 bases between. Germline CDR1 reads LGHDT; CDR2 reads YNNKEL (reference sequence). The chain's CDR3 is CASSRDFSSYNEQFF. The CDR3 DNA reads as TGTGCCAGCAGCCGGGACTTTTCATCCTACAATGAGCAGTTCTTC.

The chain combines TRBV6-5 with TRBJ1-5, with 9 bases matching TRBD1. There are 15 residues in the CDR3. V lost 10 bases, J lost 5 bases, and 12 bases stayed unmatched. Germline values: CDR1 MNHEY, CDR2 SVGAGI. DNA for the CDR3: TGTGCCACCCAGGGAGGACAGGGGAGGCATCAGCCCCAGCATTTT. The encoded protein is CATQGGQGRHQPQHF.

This clone has only one observation. This CDR3 is CASRTRDTANYGYTF. CDR3 sequence (DNA): TGTGCCAGCAGGACAAGGGACACCGCTAACTATGGCTACACCTTC. The chain is built from TRBV2 and TRBJ1-2; D might be TRBD1 (6 bases). Germline V lookup: CDR1 SNHLY, CDR2 FYNNEI. CDR3 length: 15 amino acids. The V and J ends lost 6 bases and 0 bases respectively, with 14 bases between them.

The CDR3 bases are TGTGCCAGCAGTGAGGCAGGCAATAGTTTCTATGGCTACACCTTC. This codes for CASSEAGNSFYGYTF. The chain is built from TRBV2 and TRBJ1-2; unclear D gene. V shed 3 bases and J shed 4 bases, with 15 bases lying between them. The CDR3 has 15 residues. Germline V gene data show CDR1 as SNHLY and CDR2 as FYNNEI.

The J gene is TRBJ1-2, the V gene TRBV5-4, with a possible D match to TRBD1 (6 bases). Germline values: CDR1 SGHNT, CDR2 YYREEE (reference sequence). The CDR3 spans 15 residues. Trimming left V 2 bases short and J 2 bases short, with 13 bases between. CDR3 region: CASSLRSGGNYGYTF. For the CDR3, the DNA is TGTGCCAGCAGCTTACGGTCGGGGGGCAACTATGGCTACACCTTC.

The V and J genes are TRBV27 and TRBJ1-6; tentatively, D is TRBD1 (5 bases). Germline CDR1 and CDR2: MNHEY and SMNVEV (reference sequence). CDR3 length equals 14 residues. Trimming cost V 2 bases and J 4 bases, with 6 bases left between them. For the CDR3, the DNA is TGTGCCAGCAGTTTAGGGGCTTATAATTCACCCCTCCACTTT. Encoded protein: CASSLGAYNSPLHF.